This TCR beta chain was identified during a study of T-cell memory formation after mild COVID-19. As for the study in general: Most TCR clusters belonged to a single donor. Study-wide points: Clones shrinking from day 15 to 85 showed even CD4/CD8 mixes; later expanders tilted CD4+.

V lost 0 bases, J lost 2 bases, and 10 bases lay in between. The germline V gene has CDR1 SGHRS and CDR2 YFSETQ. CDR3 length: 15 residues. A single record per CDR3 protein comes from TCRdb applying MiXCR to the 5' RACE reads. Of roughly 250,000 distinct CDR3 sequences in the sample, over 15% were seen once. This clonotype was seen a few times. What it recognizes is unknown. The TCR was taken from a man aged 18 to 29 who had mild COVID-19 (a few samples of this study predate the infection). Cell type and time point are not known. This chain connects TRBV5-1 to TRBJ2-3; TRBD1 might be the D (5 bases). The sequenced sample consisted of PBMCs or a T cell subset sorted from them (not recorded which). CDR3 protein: CASSLETTVTDTQYF. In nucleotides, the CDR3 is TGCGCCAGCAGCTTGGAGACGACAGTCACAGATACGCAGTATTTT.